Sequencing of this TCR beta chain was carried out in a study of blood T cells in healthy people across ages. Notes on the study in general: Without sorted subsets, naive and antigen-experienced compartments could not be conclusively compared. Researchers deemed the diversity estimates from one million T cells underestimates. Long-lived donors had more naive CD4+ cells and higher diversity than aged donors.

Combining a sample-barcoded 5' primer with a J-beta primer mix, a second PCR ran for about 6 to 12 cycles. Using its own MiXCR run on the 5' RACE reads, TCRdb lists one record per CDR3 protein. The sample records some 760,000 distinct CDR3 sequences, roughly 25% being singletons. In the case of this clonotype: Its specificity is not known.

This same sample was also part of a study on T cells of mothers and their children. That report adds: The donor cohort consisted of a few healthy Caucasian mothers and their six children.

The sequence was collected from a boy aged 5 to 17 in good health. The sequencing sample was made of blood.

The CDR3 sequence is CASRRTLAGAQETQYF. The CDR3 coding sequence is TGTGCCAGCAGGCGAACTCTAGCGGGAGCCCAAGAGACCCAGTACTTC. V usage is TRBV28 and J usage is TRBJ2-5; 10 bases are shared with TRBD2. This CDR3 is built from 16 residues. CDR1 and CDR2 (germline): MDHEN, SYDVKM. J lost 1 base, V lost 6 bases, and 8 bases had no gene match. The full variable domain, with the rest looked up from reference TRBV28 and TRBJ2-5, is DVKVTQSSRYLVKRTGEKVFLECVQDMDHENMFWYRQDPGLGLRLIYFSYDVKMKEKGDIPEGYSVSREKKERFSLILESASTNQTSMYLCASRRTLAGAQETQYFGPGTRLLVL.